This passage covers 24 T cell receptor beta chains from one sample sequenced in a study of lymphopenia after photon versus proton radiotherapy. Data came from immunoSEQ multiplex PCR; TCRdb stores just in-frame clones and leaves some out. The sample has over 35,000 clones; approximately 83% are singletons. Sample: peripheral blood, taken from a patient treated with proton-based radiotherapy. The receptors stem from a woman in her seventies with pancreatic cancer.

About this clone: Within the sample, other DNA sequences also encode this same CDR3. DNA of the CDR3: TGCGCCAGCAGCCAAGAAAGCGGAGGTGGGACCCAGTACTTC. Translated: CASSQESGGGTQYF. V gene TRBV4-3 combines with J gene TRBJ2-5; tentatively, D is TRBD2 (5 bases). The germline V gene encodes CDR1 LGHNA and CDR2 YSLEER. V lost 0 bases to trimming and J lost 7 bases, with 12 bases between them. The CDR3 runs 14 residues.

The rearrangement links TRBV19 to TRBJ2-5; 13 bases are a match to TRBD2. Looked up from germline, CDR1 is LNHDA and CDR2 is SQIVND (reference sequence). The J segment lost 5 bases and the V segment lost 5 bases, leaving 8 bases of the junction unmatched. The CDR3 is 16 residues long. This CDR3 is CASSLGLAGYSETQYF. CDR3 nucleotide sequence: TGTGCCAGTAGTTTGGGACTAGCGGGATATTCCGAGACCCAGTACTTC.

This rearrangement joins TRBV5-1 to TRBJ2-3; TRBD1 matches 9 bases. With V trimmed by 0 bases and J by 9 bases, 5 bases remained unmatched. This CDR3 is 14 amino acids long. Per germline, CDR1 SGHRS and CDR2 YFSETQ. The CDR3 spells CASSLEGQGKTQYF. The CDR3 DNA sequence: TGCGCCAGCAGCTTGGAGGGACAGGGAAAGACGCAGTATTTT.

The CDR3 coding sequence is TGTGCCACTACGGATCCCCGGACTAGCCTCTTGTACGAGCAGTACTTC. It is translated as CATTDPRTSLLYEQYF. The chain is built from TRBV7-9 and TRBJ2-7; 8 bases agree with TRBD2. Germline trimming cut 10 bases from V and 4 bases from J; bases unmatched to any gene: 18. The germline V gene encodes CDR1 SEHNR and CDR2 FQNEAQ (reference sequence). The CDR3 has 16 residues.

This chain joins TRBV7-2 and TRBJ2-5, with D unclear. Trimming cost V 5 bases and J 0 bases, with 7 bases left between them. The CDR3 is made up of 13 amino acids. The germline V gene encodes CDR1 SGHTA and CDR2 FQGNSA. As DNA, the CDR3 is TGTGCCAGCAGCCCTGGGGACCAAGAGACCCAGTACTTC. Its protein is CASSPGDQETQYF.

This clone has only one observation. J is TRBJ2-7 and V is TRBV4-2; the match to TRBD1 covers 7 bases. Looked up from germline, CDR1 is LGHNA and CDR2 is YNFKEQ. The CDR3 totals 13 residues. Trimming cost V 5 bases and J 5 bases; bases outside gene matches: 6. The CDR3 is CASSVRQGHEQYF. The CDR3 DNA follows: TGTGCCAGCAGCGTAAGACAGGGTCACGAGCAGTACTTC.

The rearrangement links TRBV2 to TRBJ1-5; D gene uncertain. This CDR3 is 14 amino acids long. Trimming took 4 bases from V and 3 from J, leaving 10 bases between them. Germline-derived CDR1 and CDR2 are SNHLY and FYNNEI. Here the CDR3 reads CASSGLQNNQPQHF. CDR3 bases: TGTGCCAGCAGTGGGTTACAGAACAATCAGCCCCAGCATTTT.

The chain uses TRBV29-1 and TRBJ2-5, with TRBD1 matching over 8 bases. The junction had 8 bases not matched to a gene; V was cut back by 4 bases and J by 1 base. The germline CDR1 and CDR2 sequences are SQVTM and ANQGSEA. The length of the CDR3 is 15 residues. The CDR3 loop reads CSVGLVGQGQETQYF. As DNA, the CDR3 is TGCAGCGTTGGTCTCGTCGGACAGGGCCAAGAGACCCAGTACTTC.

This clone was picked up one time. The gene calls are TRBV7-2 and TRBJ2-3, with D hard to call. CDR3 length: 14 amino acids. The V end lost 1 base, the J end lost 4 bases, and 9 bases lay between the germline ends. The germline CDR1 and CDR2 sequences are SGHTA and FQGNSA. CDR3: CASSLGSTPDTQYF. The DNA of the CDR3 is TGTGCCAGCAGCTTAGGATCTACCCCAGATACGCAGTATTTT.

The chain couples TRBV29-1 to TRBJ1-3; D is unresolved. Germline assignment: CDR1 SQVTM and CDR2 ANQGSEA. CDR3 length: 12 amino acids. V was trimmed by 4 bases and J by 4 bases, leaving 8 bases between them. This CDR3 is CSVAETGNTIYF. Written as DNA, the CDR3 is TGCAGCGTTGCAGAGACAGGAAACACCATATATTTT.

The CDR3 here is CASRSGTAYEQYF. In DNA form, the CDR3 reads TGCGCCAGCAGGAGTGGGACAGCCTACGAGCAGTACTTC. The genes are TRBV5-1 and TRBJ2-7, with TRBD1 matching over 7 bases. The CDR3 sequence is 13 residues long. Trimming at V came to 5 bases and at J to 2 bases, leaving 4 bases not matched to a gene. The germline V gene encodes CDR1 SGHRS and CDR2 YFSETQ.

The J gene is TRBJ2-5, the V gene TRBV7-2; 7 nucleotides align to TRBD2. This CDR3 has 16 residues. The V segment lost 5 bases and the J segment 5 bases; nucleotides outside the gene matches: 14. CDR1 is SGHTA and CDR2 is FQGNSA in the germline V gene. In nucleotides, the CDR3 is TGTGCCAGCAGCCGCCACTACGGGGGAGGGGAGGAGACCCAGTACTTC. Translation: CASSRHYGGGEETQYF.

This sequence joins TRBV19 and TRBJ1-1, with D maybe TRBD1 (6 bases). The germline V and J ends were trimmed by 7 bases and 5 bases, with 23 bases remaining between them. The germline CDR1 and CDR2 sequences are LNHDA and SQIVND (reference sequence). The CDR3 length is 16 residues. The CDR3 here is CASNLSGTKGGTEAFF. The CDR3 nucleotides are TGTGCCAGTAATCTATCCGGGACCAAGGGGGGTACTGAAGCTTTCTTT.

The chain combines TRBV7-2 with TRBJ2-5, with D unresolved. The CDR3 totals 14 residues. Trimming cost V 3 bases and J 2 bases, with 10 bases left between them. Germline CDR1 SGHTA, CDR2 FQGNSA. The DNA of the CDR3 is TGTGCCAGCAGCTTTGTATCCAATCAAGAGACCCAGTACTTC. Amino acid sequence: CASSFVSNQETQYF.

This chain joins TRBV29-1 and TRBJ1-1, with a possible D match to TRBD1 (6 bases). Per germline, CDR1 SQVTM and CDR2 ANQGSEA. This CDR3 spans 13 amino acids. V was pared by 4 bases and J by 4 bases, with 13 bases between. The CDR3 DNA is TGCAGCGTTGGATTGGGGGCTCGCACTGAAGCTTTCTTT. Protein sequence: CSVGLGARTEAFF.

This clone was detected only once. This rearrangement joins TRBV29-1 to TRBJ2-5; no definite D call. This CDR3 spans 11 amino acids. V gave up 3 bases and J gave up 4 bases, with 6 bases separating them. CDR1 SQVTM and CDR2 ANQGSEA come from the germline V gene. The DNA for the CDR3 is TGCAGCGTTGATTTAGGAGAGACCCAGTACTTC. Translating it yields CSVDLGETQYF.

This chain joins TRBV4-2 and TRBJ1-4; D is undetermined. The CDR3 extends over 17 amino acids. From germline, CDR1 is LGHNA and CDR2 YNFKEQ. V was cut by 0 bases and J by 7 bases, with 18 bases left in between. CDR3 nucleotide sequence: TGTGCCAGCAGCCAAGATTTCCCGGTCGTCGAGGGTGAAAAACTGTTTTTT. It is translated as CASSQDFPVVEGEKLFF.

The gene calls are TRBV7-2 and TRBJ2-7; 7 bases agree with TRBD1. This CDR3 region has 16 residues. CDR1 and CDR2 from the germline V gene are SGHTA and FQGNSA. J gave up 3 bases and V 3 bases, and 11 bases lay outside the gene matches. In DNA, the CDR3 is TGTGCCAGCAGCTTGCCAATGGACAGGCCAATCTACGAGCAGTACTTC. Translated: CASSLPMDRPIYEQYF.

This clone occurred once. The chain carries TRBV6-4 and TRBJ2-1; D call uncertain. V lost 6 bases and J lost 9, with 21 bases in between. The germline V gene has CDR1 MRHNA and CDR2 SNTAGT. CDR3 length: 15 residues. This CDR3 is CASSVEMDASSEQFF. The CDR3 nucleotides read TGTGCCAGCAGCGTGGAGATGGACGCAAGCAGTGAGCAGTTCTTC.

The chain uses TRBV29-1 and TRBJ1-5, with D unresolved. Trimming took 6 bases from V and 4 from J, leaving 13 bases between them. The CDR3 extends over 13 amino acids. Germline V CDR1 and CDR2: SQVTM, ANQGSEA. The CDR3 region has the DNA TGCAGCGTCTCGAGAGGATTTAATCAGCCCCAGCATTTT. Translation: CSVSRGFNQPQHF.

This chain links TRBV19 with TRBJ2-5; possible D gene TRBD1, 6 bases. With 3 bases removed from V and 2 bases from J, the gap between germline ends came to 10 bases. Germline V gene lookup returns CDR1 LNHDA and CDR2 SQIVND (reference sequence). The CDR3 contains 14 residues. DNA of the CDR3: TGTGCCAGTAGTATTACAGGGTTACAAGAGACCCAGTACTTC. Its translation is CASSITGLQETQYF.

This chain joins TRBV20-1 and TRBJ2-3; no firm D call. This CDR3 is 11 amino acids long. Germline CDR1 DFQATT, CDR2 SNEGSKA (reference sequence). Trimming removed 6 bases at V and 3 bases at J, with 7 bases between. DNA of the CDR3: TGCAGTGCCCGTGTTACAGATACGCAGTATTTT. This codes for CSARVTDTQYF.

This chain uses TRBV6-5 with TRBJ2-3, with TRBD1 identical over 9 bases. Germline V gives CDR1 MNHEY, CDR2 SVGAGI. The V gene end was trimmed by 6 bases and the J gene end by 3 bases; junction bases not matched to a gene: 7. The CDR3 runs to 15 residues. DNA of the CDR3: TGTGCCAGCAGCGACAGGGGGGAAGGGACAGATACGCAGTATTTT. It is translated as CASSDRGEGTDTQYF.

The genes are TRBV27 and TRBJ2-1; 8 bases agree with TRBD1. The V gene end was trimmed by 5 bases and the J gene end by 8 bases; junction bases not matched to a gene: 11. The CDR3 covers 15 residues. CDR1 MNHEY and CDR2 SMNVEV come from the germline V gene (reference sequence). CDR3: CASSPRQGSVYEQFF. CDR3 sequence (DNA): TGTGCCAGCAGTCCCCGACAGGGGTCGGTCTATGAGCAGTTCTTC.